This TCR beta chain was recovered during a study of cytomegalovirus exposure and HLA in healthy donors. A few counts support this clone. Its target is unknown. Trimming took 0 bases from V and 7 from J; bases not matched to a gene: 6. This CDR3 has 15 amino acids. The germline V gene has CDR1 MRHNA and CDR2 SNTAGT. Whole-study results and caveats: Other equally common chains were less clonally expanded than HLA-associated TCR beta chains, a later analysis showed. Most subjects' HLA-A and HLA-B alleles were reportedly predicted from TCR beta sequences. The study listed approximately 170 cytomegalovirus-associated TCR beta chains.

The study ran its PCR with 60 Vbeta and 13 Jbeta primers. Produced via immunoSEQ multiplex PCR; TCRdb's table is partial and in-frame only. The sample lists roughly 200,000 clones; approximately 80% were seen once. Sequenced material: PBMCs. This rearrangement joins TRBV6-4 to TRBJ2-1; 7 nucleotides agree with TRBD2. This receptor was taken from a female donor in good health and CMV-seronegative. CDR3 loop: CASSDSRGGPNEQFF. The CDR3 DNA reads as TGTGCCAGCAGTGACTCCCGGGGAGGGCCTAATGAGCAGTTCTTC.